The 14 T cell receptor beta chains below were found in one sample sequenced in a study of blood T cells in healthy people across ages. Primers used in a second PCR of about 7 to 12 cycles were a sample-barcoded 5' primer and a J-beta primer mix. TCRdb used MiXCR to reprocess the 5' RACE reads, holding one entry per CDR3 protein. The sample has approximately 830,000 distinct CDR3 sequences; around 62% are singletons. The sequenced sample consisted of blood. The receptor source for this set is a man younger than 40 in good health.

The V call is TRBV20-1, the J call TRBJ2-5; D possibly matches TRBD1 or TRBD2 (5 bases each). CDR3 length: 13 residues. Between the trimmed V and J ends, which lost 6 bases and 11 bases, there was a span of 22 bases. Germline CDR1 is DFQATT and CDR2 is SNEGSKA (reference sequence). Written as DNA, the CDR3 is TGCAGTGCACCGGGACGGACTGCCTGGGAGCAGTACTTC. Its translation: CSAPGRTAWEQYF.

This chain's CDR3 is CARSRPGLQETQYF. In DNA, the CDR3 is TGTGCCAGGAGTAGACCGGGACTCCAAGAGACCCAGTACTTC. The J gene is TRBJ2-5, the V gene TRBV21-1; the D call in the table, TRBD2, was not verified against the DNA. TRBV21-1 has pseudogene status. CDR3 size: 14 residues.

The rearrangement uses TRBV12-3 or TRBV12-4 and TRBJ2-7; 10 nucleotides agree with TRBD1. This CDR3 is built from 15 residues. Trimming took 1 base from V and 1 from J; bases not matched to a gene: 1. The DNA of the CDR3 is TGTGCCAGCAGTTTAGAGGGACAGGGGTCCTACGAGCAGTACTTC. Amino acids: CASSLEGQGSYEQYF.

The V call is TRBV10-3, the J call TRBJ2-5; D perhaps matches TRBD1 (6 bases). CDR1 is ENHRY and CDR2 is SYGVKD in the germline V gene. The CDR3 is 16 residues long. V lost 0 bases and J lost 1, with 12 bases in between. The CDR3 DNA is TGTGCCATCAGTGAGTCCGGCAGGGGCCTCCAAGAGACCCAGTACTTC. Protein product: CAISESGRGLQETQYF.

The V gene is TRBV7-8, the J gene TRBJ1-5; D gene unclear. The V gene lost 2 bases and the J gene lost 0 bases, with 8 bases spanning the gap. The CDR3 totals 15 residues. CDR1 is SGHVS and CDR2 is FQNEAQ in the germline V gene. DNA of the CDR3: TGTGCCAGCAGCTTAAGACGGAATAGCAATCAGCCCCAGCATTTT. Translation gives CASSLRRNSNQPQHF. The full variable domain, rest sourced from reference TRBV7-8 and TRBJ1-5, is GAGVSQSPRYKVAKRGQDVALRCDPISGHVSLFWYQQALGQGPEFLTYFQNEAQLDKSGLPSDRFFAERPEGSVSTLKIQRTQQEDSAVYLCASSLRRNSNQPQHFGDGTRLSIL.

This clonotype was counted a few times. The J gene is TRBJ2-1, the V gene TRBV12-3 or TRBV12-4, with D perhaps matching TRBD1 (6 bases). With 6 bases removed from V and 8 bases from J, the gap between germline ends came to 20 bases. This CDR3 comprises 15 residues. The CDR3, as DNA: TGTGCCAGCAGCCAACAGGGAACCCTTAATCATGAGCAGTTCTTC. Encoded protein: CASSQQGTLNHEQFF.

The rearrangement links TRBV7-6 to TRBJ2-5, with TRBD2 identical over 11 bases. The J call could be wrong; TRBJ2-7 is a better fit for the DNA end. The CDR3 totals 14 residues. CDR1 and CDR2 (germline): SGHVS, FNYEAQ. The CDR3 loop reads CASSLSGGASEQYF. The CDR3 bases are TGTGCCAGCAGCCTTAGCGGGGGGGCCTCCGAGCAGTACTTC.

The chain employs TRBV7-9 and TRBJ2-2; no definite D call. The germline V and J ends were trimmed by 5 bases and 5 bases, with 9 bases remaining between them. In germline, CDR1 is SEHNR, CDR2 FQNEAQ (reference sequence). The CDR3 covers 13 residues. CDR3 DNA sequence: TGTGCCAGCAGCCCTACAACTACCGGGGAGCTGTTTTTT. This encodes CASSPTTTGELFF.

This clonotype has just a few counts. This CDR3 is CASSLGQVTAQETQYF. In DNA form, the CDR3 reads TGTGCCAGCAGTTTAGGGCAGGTTACCGCTCAAGAGACCCAGTACTTC. V is TRBV12-3 or TRBV12-4 and J is TRBJ2-5, with no clear D. V gave up 1 base and J gave up 2 bases, with 14 bases separating them. There are 16 residues in the CDR3.

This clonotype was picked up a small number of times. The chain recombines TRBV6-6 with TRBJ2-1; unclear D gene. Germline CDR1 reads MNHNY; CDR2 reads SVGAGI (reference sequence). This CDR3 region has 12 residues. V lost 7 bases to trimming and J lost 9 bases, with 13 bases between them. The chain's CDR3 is CASNQQLGEQFF. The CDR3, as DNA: TGTGCCAGCAACCAACAACTTGGTGAGCAGTTCTTC.

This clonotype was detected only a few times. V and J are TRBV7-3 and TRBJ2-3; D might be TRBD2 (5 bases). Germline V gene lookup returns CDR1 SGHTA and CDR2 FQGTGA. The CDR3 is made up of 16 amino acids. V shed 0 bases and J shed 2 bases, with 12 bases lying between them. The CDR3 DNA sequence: TGTGCCAGCAGCTTAACTAGCGTTGTAAACACAGATACGCAGTATTTT. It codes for CASSLTSVVNTDTQYF.

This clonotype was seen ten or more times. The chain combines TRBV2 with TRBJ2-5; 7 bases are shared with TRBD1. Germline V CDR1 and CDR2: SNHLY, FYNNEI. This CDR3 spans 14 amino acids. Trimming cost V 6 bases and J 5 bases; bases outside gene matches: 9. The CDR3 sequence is CASSRGSVKETQYF. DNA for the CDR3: TGTGCCAGCAGCAGGGGGTCAGTTAAGGAGACCCAGTACTTC.

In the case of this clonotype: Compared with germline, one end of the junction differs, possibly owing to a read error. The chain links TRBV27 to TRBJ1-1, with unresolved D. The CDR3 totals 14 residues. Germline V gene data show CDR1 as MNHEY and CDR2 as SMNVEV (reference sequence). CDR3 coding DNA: TGTGCCTGCAGCCGGGCCCTCTCGGTTTCTGAAGCTTTCTTT. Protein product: CACSRALSVSEAFF.

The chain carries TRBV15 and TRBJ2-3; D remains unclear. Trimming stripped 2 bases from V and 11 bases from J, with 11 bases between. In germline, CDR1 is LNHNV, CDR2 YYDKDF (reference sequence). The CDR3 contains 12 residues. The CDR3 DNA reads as TGTGCCACCAGCAGAAGCGCCAAGAAGCAGTATTTT. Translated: CATSRSAKKQYF.